This TCR beta chain is from a study of T cell responses to AZD1222 COVID-19 vaccine. Study-level results: Of spike-specific TCRs, nearly half reportedly target regions left unmutated in variants. No repertoire was sampled before or during the peak T cell response, only after it. Just six AZD1222 recipients tested seropositive at baseline.

The CDR3 consists of 15 residues. V gave up 4 bases and J gave up 9 bases; unmatched junction bases: 7. CDR1 SGHRS and CDR2 YFSETQ come from the germline V gene. Method: immunoSEQ multiplex PCR; TCRdb's copy keeps in-frame clones and lacks some. The sample has 45,000 to 55,000 clones, 80% to 90% seen once; the top ten hold 5.5% to 7%. Pooled together were second doses at about 4 or about 12 weeks. Details on this clone: What it binds is not known.

The clonotype comes from an adult who received the AZD1222 COVID-19 vaccine. The sequencing used peripheral blood, collected 28 days after the second AZD1222 dose. V and J are TRBV5-1 and TRBJ2-1; the match to TRBD2 covers 13 bases. This CDR3 is CASSGGTSGTGEQFF. The CDR3 nucleotides are TGCGCCAGCAGCGGCGGGACTAGCGGGACCGGTGAGCAGTTCTTC. Variable domain in full (rest from reference TRBV5-1 and TRBJ2-1): KAGVTQTPRYLIKTRGQQVTLSCSPISGHRSVSWYQQTPGQGLQFLFEYFSETQRNKGNFPGRFSGRQFSNSRSEMNVSTLELGDSALYLCASSGGTSGTGEQFFGPGTRLTVL.